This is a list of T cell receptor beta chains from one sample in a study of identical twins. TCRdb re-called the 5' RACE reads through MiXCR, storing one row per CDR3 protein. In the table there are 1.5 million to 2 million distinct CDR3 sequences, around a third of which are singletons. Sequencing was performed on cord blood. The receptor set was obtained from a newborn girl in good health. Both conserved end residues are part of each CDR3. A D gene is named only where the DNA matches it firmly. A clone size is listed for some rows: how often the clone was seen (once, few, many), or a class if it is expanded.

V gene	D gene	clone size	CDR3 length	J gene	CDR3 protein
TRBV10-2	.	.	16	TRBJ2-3	CASNSWAEGSADTQYF
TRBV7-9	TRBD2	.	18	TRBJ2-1	CASSLVPGGPGVDNEQFF
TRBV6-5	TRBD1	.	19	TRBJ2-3	CASSYLWAGGWYNTDTQYF
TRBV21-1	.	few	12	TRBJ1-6	CASSWAWSPLHF
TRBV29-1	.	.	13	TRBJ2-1	CSAKPRASNEQFF
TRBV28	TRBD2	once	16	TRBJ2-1	CASSFLGGSTPNEQFF
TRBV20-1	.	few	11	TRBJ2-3	CSATNLDTQYF
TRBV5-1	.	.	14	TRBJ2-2	CASSLAIDTGELFF
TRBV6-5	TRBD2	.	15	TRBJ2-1	CAGSSAGGPFNGQFF
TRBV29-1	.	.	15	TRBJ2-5	CSVEVGRAYQETQYF
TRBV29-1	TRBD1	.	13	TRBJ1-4	CSAWTGGNEKLFF
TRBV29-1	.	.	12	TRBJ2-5	CSVAGLTGEQYF
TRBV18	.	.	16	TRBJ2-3	CASSPNRGSGTDTQYF
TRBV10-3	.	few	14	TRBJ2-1	CAITAVGGWNEQFF
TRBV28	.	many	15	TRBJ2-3	CASSFPAGGTDTQYF
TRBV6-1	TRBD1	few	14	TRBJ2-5	CASSEDRVRETQYF
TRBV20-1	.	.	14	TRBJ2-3	CSAGDSASTDTQYF
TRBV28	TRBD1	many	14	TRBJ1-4	CASSLWDRDEKLFF
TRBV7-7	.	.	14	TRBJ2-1	CASSLGAGRNEQFF
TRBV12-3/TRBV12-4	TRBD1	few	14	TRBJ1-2	CASSFGGQRPGYTF
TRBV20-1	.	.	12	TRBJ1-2	CSANSKLYGYTF
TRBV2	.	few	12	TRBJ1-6	CASSLETSPLHF
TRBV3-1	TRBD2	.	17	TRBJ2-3	CASSLLSGGGDTDTQYF
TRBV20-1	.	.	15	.	CSARDRRESYNEQYF
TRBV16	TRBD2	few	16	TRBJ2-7	CASSQSDLAGAYEQYF
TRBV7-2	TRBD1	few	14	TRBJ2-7	CASTESGQGYEQYF
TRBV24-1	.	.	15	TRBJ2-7	CATSDFSVTLGEQYF
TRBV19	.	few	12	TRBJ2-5	CASSGKAETQYF
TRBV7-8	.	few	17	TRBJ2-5	CASSLVSYSSPEETQYF
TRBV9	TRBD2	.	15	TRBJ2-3	CASSVRLASTDTQYF
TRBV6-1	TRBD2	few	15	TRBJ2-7	CASSGSGRLWGEQYF
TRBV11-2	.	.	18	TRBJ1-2	CASSLDPPAGPSNYGYTF
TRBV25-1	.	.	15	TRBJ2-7	CASSEPRGAYNEQYF
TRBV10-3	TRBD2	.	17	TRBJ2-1	CAISPTGRGGIDNEQFF
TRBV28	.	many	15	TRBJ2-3	CASSSPGGSTDTQYF
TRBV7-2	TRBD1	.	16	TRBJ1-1	CASSSTGGSMNTEAFF
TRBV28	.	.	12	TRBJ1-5	CTTLVRNQPQHF
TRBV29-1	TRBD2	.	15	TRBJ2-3	CSVEDPGTSADTQYF
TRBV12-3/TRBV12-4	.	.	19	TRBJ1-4	CASSFLPPRGGGTNEKLFF
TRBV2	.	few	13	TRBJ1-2	CASSGGAGYGYTF
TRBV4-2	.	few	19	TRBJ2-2	CASSQAEGISKGNTGELFF
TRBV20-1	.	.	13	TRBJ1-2	CSASGQPLYGYTF
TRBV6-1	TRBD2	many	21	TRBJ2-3	CASSKAPLLAGDAGSTDTQYF
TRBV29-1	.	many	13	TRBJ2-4	CSVYGGAKNIQYF
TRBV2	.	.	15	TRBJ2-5	CASSGPGGFFNEQYF
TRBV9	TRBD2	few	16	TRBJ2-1	CASSPQAGGPRDEQFF